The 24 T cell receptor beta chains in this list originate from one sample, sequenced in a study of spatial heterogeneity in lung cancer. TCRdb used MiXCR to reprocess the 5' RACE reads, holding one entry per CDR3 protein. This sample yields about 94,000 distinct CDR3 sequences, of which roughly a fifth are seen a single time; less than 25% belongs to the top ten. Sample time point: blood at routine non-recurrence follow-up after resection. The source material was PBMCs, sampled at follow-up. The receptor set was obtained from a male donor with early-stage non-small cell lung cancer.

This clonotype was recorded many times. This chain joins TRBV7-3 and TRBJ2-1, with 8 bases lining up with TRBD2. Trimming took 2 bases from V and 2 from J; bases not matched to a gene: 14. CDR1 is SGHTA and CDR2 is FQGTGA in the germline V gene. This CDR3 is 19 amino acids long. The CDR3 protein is CASSLSGGRPSWPYNEQFF. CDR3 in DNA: TGTGCCAGCAGCTTATCGGGCGGGAGGCCTTCCTGGCCCTACAATGAGCAGTTCTTC.

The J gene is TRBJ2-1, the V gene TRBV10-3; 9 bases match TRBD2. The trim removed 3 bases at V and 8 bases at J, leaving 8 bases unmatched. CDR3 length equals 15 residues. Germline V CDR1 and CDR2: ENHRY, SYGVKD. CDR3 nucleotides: TGTGCCATCAGTGAAGTGAGCGGGAGGCCCCATGAGCAGTTCTTC. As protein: CAISEVSGRPHEQFF.

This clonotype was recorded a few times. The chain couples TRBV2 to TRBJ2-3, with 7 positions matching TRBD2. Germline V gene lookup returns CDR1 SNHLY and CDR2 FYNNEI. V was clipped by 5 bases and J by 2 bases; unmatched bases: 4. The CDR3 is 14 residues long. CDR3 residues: CASSPTSVTDTQYF. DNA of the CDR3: TGTGCCAGCAGTCCTACTAGCGTCACAGATACGCAGTATTTT.

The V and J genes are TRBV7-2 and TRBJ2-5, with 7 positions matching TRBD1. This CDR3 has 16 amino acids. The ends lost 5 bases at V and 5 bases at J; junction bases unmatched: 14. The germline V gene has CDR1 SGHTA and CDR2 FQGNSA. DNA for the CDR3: TGTGCCAGCAGCACCAAAGCGAGGGGGCGAGTGGAGACCCAGTACTTC. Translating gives CASSTKARGRVETQYF. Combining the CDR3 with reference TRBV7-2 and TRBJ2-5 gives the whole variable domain GAGVSQSPSNKVTEKGKDVELRCDPISGHTALYWYRQSLGQGLEFLIYFQGNSAPDKSGLPSDRFSAERTGGSVSTLTIQRTQQEDSAVYLCASSTKARGRVETQYFGPGTRLLVL.

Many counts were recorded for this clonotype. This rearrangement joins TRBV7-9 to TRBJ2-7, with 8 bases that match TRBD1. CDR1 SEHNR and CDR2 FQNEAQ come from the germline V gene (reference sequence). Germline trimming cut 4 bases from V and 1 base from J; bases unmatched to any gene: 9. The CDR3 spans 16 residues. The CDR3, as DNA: TGTGCCAGCAGCTGGACTCCGGGACAGGTTTCCTACGAGCAGTACGTC. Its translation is CASSWTPGQVSYEQYV.

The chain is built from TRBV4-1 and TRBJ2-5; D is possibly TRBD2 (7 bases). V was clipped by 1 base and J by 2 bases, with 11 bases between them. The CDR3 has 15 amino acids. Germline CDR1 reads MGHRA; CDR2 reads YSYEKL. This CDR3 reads CASSQAGGIQETQYF. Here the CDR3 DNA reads TGCGCCAGCAGCCAAGCGGGGGGCATACAAGAGACCCAGTACTTC.

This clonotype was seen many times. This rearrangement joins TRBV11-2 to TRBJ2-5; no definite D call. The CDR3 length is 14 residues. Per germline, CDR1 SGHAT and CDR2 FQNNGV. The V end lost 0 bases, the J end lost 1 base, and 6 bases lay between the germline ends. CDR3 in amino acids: CASSLDHFQETQYF. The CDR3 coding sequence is TGTGCCAGCAGCTTAGACCATTTCCAAGAGACCCAGTACTTC.

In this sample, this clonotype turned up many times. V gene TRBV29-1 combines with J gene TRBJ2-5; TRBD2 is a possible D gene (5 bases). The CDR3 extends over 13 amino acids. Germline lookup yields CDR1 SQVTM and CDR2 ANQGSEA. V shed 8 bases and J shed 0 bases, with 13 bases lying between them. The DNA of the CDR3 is TGCAGCATCCGAGGGTCAAACCAAGAGACCCAGTACTTC. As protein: CSIRGSNQETQYF.

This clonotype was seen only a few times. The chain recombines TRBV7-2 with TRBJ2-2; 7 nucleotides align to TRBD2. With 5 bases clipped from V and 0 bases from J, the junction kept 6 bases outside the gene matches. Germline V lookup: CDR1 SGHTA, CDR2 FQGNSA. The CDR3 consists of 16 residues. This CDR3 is CASSPAGTANTGELFF. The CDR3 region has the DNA TGTGCCAGCAGCCCAGCGGGGACCGCGAACACCGGGGAGCTGTTTTTT.

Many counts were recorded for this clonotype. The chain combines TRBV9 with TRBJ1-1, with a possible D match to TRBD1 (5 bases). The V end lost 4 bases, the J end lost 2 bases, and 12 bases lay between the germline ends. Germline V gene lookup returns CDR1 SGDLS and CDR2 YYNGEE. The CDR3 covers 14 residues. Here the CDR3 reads CASSKQGINTEAFF. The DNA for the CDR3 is TGTGCCAGCAGCAAGCAGGGAATTAACACTGAAGCTTTCTTT.

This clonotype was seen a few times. CDR3 nucleotides: TGTGCCAGCAGGACCCCGGGATATGGTACGCAGTATTTT. Translation: CASRTPGYGTQYF. The V and J genes are TRBV7-9 and TRBJ2-3; D is possibly TRBD2 (5 bases). Germline CDR1 reads SEHNR; CDR2 reads FQNEAQ (reference sequence). Trimming stripped 6 bases from V and 8 bases from J, with 15 bases between. The CDR3 sequence is 13 residues long.

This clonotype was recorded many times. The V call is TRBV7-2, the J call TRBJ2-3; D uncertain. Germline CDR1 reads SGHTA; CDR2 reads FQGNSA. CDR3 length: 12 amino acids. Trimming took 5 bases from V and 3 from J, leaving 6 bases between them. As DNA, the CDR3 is TGTGCCAGCAGCGCCGTGACAGATACGCAGTATTTT. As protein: CASSAVTDTQYF.

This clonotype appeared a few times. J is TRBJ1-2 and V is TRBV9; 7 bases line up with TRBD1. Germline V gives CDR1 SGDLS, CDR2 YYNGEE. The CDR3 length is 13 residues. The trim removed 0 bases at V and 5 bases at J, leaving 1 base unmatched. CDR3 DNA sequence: TGTGCCAGCAGCGTAGACAGGGGATATGGCTACACCTTC. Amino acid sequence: CASSVDRGYGYTF.

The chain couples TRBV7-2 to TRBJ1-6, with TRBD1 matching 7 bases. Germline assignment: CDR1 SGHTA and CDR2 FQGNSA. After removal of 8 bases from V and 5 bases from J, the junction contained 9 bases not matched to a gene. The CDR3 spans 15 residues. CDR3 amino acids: CASVRGTANNSPLHF. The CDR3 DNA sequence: TGTGCCAGCGTAAGGGGGACAGCCAATAATTCACCCCTCCACTTT.

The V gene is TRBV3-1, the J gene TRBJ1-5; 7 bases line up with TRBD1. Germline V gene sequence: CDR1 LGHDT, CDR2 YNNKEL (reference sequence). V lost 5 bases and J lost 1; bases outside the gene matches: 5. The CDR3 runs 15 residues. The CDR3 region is CASSADRASNQPQHF. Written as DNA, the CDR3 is TGTGCCAGCAGCGCAGACAGGGCCAGCAATCAGCCCCAGCATTTT.

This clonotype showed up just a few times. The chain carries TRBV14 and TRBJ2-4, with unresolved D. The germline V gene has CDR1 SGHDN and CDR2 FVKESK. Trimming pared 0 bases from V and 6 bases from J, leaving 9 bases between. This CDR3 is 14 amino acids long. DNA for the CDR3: TGTGCCAGCAGCCAAGATCCAATTTCAAACATTCAGTACTTC. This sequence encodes CASSQDPISNIQYF.

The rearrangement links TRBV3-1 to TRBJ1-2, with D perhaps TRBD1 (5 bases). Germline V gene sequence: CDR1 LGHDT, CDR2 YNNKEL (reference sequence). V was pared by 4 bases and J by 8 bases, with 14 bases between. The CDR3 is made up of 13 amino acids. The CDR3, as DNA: TGTGCCAGCAGCCTTTCGAACCCAGGGGGCTACACCTTC. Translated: CASSLSNPGGYTF.

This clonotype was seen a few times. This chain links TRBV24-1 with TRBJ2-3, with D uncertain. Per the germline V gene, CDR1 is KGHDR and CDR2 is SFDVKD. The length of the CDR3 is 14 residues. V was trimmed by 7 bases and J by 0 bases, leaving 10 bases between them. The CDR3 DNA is TGTGCCACCAGGCCCGAAGGGAGCACAGATACGCAGTATTTT. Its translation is CATRPEGSTDTQYF.

The CDR3 DNA reads as TGTGCCAGCAGCTTAGATCTGGCGGGGGTATCCTACAATGAGCAGTTCTTC. Translated, it gives CASSLDLAGVSYNEQFF. The chain couples TRBV11-2 to TRBJ2-1, with 7 bases fitting TRBD2. Germline trimming cut 0 bases from V and 1 base from J; bases unmatched to any gene: 6. Looked up from germline, CDR1 is SGHAT and CDR2 is FQNNGV. This CDR3 spans 17 amino acids.

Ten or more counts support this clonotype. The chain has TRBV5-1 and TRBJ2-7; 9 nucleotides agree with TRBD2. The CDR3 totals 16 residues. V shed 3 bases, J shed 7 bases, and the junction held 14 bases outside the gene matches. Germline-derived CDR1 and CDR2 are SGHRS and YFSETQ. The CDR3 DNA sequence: TGCGCCAGCAGCTCCTTTCGGAGGACTAGCGAGAATGAGCAGTACTTC. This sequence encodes CASSSFRRTSENEQYF.

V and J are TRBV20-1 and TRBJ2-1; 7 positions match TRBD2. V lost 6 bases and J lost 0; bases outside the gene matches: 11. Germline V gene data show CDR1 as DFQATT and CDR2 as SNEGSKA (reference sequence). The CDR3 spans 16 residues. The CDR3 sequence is CSAPKREASSYNEQFF. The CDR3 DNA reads TGCAGTGCCCCTAAACGGGAGGCCAGCTCCTACAATGAGCAGTTCTTC.

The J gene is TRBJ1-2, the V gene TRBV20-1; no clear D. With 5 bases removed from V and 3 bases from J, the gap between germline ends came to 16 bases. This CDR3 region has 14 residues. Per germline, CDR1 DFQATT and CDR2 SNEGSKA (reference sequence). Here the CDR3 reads CSARPHGWDYGYTF. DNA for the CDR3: TGCAGTGCTCGTCCCCATGGGTGGGACTATGGCTACACCTTC.

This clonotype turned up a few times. For the CDR3, the DNA is TGTGCCAGCTCACCGGGACACAACCCACGCTCGAACACCGGGGAGCTGTTTTTT. Translating it yields CASSPGHNPRSNTGELFF. This chain uses TRBV18 with TRBJ2-2, with TRBD1 as a possible D gene (6 bases). Germline CDR1 reads KGHSH; CDR2 reads LQKENI. This CDR3 is built from 18 residues. V gave up 3 bases and J gave up 0 bases, with 17 bases separating them.

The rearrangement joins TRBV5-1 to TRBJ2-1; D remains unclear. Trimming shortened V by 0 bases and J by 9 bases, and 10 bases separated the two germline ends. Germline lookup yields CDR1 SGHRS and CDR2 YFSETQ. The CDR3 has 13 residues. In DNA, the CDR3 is TGCGCCAGCAGCTTGGGTAGGGAAATTGAGCAGTTCTTC. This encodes CASSLGREIEQFF.